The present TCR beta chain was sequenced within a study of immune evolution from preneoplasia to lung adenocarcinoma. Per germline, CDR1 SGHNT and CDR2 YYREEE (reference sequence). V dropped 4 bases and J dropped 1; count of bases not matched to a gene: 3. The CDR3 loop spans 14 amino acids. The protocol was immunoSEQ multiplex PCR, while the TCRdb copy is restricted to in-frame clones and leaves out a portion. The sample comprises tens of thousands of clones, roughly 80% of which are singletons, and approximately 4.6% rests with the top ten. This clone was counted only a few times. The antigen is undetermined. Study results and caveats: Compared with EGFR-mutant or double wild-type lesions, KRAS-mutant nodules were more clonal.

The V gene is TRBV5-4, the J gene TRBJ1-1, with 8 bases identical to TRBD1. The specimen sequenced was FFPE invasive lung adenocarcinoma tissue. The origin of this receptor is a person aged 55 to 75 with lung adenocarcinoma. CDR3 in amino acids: CASSRGQANTEAFF. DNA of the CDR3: TGTGCCAGCAGCAGGGGACAGGCGAACACTGAAGCTTTCTTT.